The sequence of this T cell receptor (beta chain) was determined in a study of post-analysis software for immune sequencing data. Study details: Relapsing-remitting, secondary progressive and progressive-relapsing multiple sclerosis were all included among the disease courses. Points from the study as a whole: A few TRBV segments occurring more often in patients than controls included TRBV5-6, TRBV5-1 and TRBV20-1. Batch-matched samples strongly co-clustered by F measure. Significantly lower normalized Chao1 diversity was seen in multiple sclerosis patients than in controls.

Unique molecular identifiers tagged the TCR beta cDNA libraries. From the PCR reads, TCRdb called clonotypes with MiXCR, one entry per CDR3 protein. The sample records about 800,000 distinct CDR3 sequences, just under 30% being singletons. CDR1 and CDR2 from the germline V gene are SQVTM and ANQGSEA. The CDR3 totals 13 residues. Trimming cost V 6 bases and J 4 bases; bases outside gene matches: 7. Note on this clonotype: Its specificity is not known.

The sample consisted of blood. The sequence was collected from a girl aged 10-17 years with multiple sclerosis. V usage is TRBV29-1 and J usage is TRBJ2-7; 9 bases align to TRBD1. CDR3 sequence: CSVDGTGMYEQYF. The CDR3 DNA reads as TGCAGCGTAGACGGGACAGGGATGTACGAGCAGTACTTC.